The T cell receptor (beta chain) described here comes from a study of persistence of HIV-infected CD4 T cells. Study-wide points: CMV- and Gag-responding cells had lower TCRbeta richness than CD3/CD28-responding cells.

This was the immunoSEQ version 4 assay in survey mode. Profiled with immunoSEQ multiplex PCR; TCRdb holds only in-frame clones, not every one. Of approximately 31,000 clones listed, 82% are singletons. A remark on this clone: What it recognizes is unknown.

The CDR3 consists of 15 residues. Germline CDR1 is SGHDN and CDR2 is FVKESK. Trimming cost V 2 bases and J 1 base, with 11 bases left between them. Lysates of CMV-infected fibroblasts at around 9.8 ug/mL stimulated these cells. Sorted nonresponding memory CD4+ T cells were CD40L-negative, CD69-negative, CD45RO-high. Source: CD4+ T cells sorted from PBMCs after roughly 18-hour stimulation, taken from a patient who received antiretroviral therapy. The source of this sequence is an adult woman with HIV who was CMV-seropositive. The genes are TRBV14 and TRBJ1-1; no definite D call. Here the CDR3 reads CASSQQSGRNTEAFF. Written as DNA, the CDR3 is TGTGCCAGCAGCCAACAGAGTGGGCGGAACACTGAAGCTTTCTTT.